Below, 3 T cell receptor beta chains from the same sample are listed, as sequenced in a study of shared T cell receptors in the human thymus. Here immunoSEQ multiplex PCR was the method, and the copy in TCRdb shows in-frame clones only, minus some. The data show roughly 560,000 clones, with approximately 80% seen just once and more than 0.01% held by the top ten. These records were also assigned to another study, of human thymus T cells.

Source material: thymocytes. Receptors were obtained from a boy younger than two with a congenital heart defect.

CDR3 protein: CASSWLAGVDRTDNEQFF. In DNA, the CDR3 is TGTGCCAGCAGTTGGCTAGCGGGAGTAGATCGTACGGACAATGAGCAGTTCTTC. The rearrangement joins TRBV27 to TRBJ2-1, with 10 positions matching TRBD2. Trimming removed 4 bases from V and 5 bases from J; junction bases left unmatched: 14. This CDR3 is built from 18 residues. Germline assignment: CDR1 MNHEY and CDR2 SMNVEV (reference sequence).

The chain links TRBV5-1 to TRBJ2-7; 9 bases align to TRBD2. The CDR3 runs 14 residues. V was clipped by 4 bases and J by 7 bases; unmatched bases: 9. Germline CDR1 is SGHRS and CDR2 is YFSETQ. Here the CDR3 DNA reads TGCGCCAGCAGCCCGGGACTAGCCGTAGGGGAGCAGTACTTC. Protein product: CASSPGLAVGEQYF.

The rearrangement links TRBV5-1 to TRBJ2-3, with 9 bases aligning to TRBD2. Germline V gives CDR1 SGHRS, CDR2 YFSETQ. The length of the CDR3 is 17 residues. J gave up 0 bases and V 4 bases, and 9 bases lay outside the gene matches. The CDR3 region has the DNA TGCGCCAGCAGCCCAGGGCTAGCGGGACTTAGCACAGATACGCAGTATTTT. Amino acids: CASSPGLAGLSTDTQYF.